This TCR beta chain emerged from a study of T cell clonality in common variable immunodeficiency. TCRdb's copy holds only in-frame clones and misses some; the assay was immunoSEQ multiplex PCR. The sample yields approximately 50,000 clones, without any singletons. Patients and controls were mostly of Caucasian heritage. Whole-study findings and limits: Fewer deletions and N-nucleotide insertions were reportedly seen in common variable immunodeficiency TCR beta sequences.

The CDR3 is 14 amino acids. CDR1 is MNHNS and CDR2 is SASEGT in the germline V gene. The V segment lost 5 bases and the J segment 5 bases; nucleotides outside the gene matches: 6. This clone was observed at least ten times. The antigen remains unidentified. Coverage ceases 3 residues before the CDR3 finishes, and the germline J gene fills in the end. The material sequenced was peripheral blood mononuclear cells. The chain couples TRBV6-1 to TRBJ1-1; 9 bases fit TRBD1. The clonotype comes from a person between 18 and 75 years old in good health. CDR3 DNA, as far as it was read: TGTGCCAGCAGTCAAGACAGGGGGTGGACTGAA. Translating it yields CASSQDRGWTE. In full, the CDR3 reads CASSQDRGWTEAFF.